These 14 T cell receptor beta chains were sequenced from one sample in a study of a mutant IDH1 vaccine in newly diagnosed glioma. Repertoires were generated with immunoSEQ multiplex PCR, while TCRdb's copy carries only in-frame clones and drops some. The sample lists approximately 41,000 clones; 80% to 95% were seen once. These receptors' targets are unknown. The time point: week 23, last vaccination. Every vaccine dose comprised 300 ug of mutant IDH1 20-mer peptide plus topical imiquimod. Material: PBMCs, obtained from a glioma patient whose treatment included an IDH1 peptide vaccine. The receptors come from a man over 45 with glioma.

The rearrangement uses TRBV19 and TRBJ1-5, with TRBD1 matching 8 bases. J gave up 1 base and V 10 bases, and 3 bases lay outside the gene matches. The CDR3 is 13 amino acids. CDR1 is LNHDA, CDR2 SQIVND, per germline (reference sequence). CDR3 in DNA: TGTGCCACCTCAGGGGGCAGCAATCAGCCCCAGCATTTT. It encodes CATSGGSNQPQHF.

The chain uses TRBV7-2 and TRBJ1-2; D call uncertain. The CDR3 is 15 amino acids. Deletions cut 1 base from V and 6 bases from J, with 15 bases between. CDR1 and CDR2 (germline): SGHTA, FQGNSA. CDR3 region: CASSLVGGLKDGYTF. The CDR3, as DNA: TGTGCCAGCAGCTTAGTAGGCGGATTGAAGGATGGCTACACCTTC.

The J gene is TRBJ2-7, the V gene TRBV2; D tentatively reads TRBD1 or TRBD2 (5 bases each). This CDR3 has 15 residues. Germline CDR1 and CDR2: SNHLY and FYNNEI. The V end was cut by 1 base, the J end by 2 bases, with 12 bases between. The CDR3, as DNA: TGTGCCAGCAGTGAAGAGCGAGGGGCCGCCTACGAGCAGTACTTC. This codes for CASSEERGAAYEQYF.

This chain uses TRBV18 with TRBJ1-4, with 8 bases lining up with TRBD1. V dropped 3 bases and J dropped 3; count of bases not matched to a gene: 3. Germline-derived CDR1 and CDR2 are KGHSH and LQKENI. The CDR3 has 15 residues. DNA for the CDR3: TGTGCCAGCTCACCCAACAGGGGGGCTAATGAAAAACTGTTTTTT. Translated: CASSPNRGANEKLFF.

The chain combines TRBV19 with TRBJ1-5; no clear D gene. The V gene's germline CDR1 is LNHDA and CDR2 SQIVND (reference sequence). The CDR3 has 12 residues. Deletions cut 11 bases from V and 2 bases from J, with 10 bases between. The CDR3 reads CAGRLGNQPQHF. DNA of the CDR3: TGTGCCGGGAGGTTGGGCAATCAGCCCCAGCATTTT. Based on the CDR3 plus reference TRBV19 and TRBJ1-5, the full variable domain is DGGITQSPKYLFRKEGQNVTLSCEQNLNHDAMYWYRQDPGQGLRLIYYSQIVNDFQKGDIAEGYSVSREKKESFPLTVTSAQKNPTAFYLCAGRLGNQPQHFGDGTRLSIL.

This chain uses TRBV18 with TRBJ2-5; a possible D gene is TRBD1 (6 bases). Germline V gene sequence: CDR1 KGHSH, CDR2 LQKENI. Trimming cost V 0 bases and J 5 bases, with 7 bases left between them. The CDR3 length is 13 residues. The CDR3 spells CASSPPGAETQYF. The CDR3 DNA reads as TGTGCCAGCTCACCACCGGGGGCCGAGACCCAGTACTTC.

The genes are TRBV18 and TRBJ1-4; no clear D. The CDR3 runs to 15 residues. Trimming shortened V by 3 bases and J by 4 bases, and 12 bases separated the two germline ends. Germline values: CDR1 KGHSH, CDR2 LQKENI. CDR3 loop: CASSPKGLGNEKLFF. As DNA, the CDR3 is TGTGCCAGCTCACCGAAGGGATTAGGTAATGAAAAACTGTTTTTT. The full variable domain, with the rest looked up from reference TRBV18 and TRBJ1-4, is NAGVMQNPRHLVRRRGQEARLRCSPMKGHSHVYWYRQLPEEGLKFMVYLQKENIIDESGMPKERFSAEFPKEGPSILRIQQVVRGDSAAYFCASSPKGLGNEKLFFGSGTQLSVL.

The gene calls are TRBV7-9 and TRBJ2-6; no clear D. The germline V gene has CDR1 SEHNR and CDR2 FQNEAQ (reference sequence). The CDR3 loop spans 13 amino acids. V was pared by 5 bases and J by 0 bases, with 2 bases between. Here the CDR3 DNA reads TGTGCCAGCAGCCGCTCTGGGGCCAACGTCCTGACTTTC. Its translation: CASSRSGANVLTF.

In its sample, this clone was seen once. The rearrangement joins TRBV5-4 to TRBJ1-2, with D maybe TRBD1 (5 bases). V was clipped by 4 bases and J by 7 bases, with 20 bases between them. Germline CDR1 SGHNT, CDR2 YYREEE (reference sequence). The CDR3 has 15 residues. The CDR3 spells CASSPGGADVFGYTF. In DNA, the CDR3 is TGTGCCAGCAGCCCTGGCGGGGCAGACGTCTTTGGCTACACCTTC.

This clone is labeled medium-sized. This chain joins TRBV29-1 and TRBJ1-1; 10 bases align to TRBD1. V lost 7 bases, J lost 4 bases, and 6 bases stayed unmatched. In germline, CDR1 is SQVTM, CDR2 ANQGSEA. This CDR3 has 13 residues. Written as DNA, the CDR3 is TGCAGCGCTGGACAGGGGGGTTTCACTGAAGCTTTCTTT. Translation: CSAGQGGFTEAFF.

V is TRBV5-1 and J is TRBJ2-3; D is uncertain. The germline V and J ends were trimmed by 0 bases and 0 bases, with 2 bases remaining between them. The germline CDR1 and CDR2 sequences are SGHRS and YFSETQ. The CDR3 has 13 residues. CDR3 bases: TGCGCCAGCAGCTTGGGCAGCACAGATACGCAGTATTTT. Encoded protein: CASSLGSTDTQYF.

The chain is built from TRBV19 and TRBJ2-1; TRBD1 is a possible D gene (6 bases). Between the trimmed V and J ends, which lost 4 bases and 12 bases, there was a span of 19 bases. CDR1 and CDR2 from the germline V gene are LNHDA and SQIVND (reference sequence). The CDR3 runs to 14 residues. Written as DNA, the CDR3 is TGTGCCAGTAGTACAGGACTGGAACGAGGGGGGCAGTTCTTC. Translating gives CASSTGLERGGQFF.

The chain uses TRBV9 and TRBJ2-2; D not certain. This CDR3 contains 13 residues. V dropped 6 bases and J dropped 5 bases, with 11 bases sitting between them. The V gene's germline CDR1 is SGDLS and CDR2 YYNGEE. DNA of the CDR3: TGTGCCAGCAATCGCCTCCAGACCGGGGAGCTGTTTTTT. Its protein is CASNRLQTGELFF. Combining the CDR3 with reference TRBV9 and TRBJ2-2 gives the whole variable domain DSGVTQTPKHLITATGQRVTLRCSPRSGDLSVYWYQQSLDQGLQFLIQYYNGEERAKGNILERFSAQQFPDLHSELNLSSLELGDSALYFCASNRLQTGELFFGEGSRLTVL.

To note about this clone: A read error may produce the germline difference seen at one junction end. The genes are TRBV7-8 and TRBJ1-5; D call uncertain. The CDR3 loop spans 11 amino acids. Germline CDR1 reads SGHVS; CDR2 reads FQNEAQ. As DNA, the CDR3 is TGTGCCAGCAGTTTAGCGGGGCCCCAGCATTTT. It yields the protein CASSLAGPQHF. The full variable domain, its missing parts supplied by reference TRBV7-8 and TRBJ1-5, is GAGVSQSPRYKVAKRGQDVALRCDPISGHVSLFWYQQALGQGPEFLTYFQNEAQLDKSGLPSDRFFAERPEGSVSTLKIQRTQQEDSAVYLCASSLAGPQHFGDGTRLSIL.